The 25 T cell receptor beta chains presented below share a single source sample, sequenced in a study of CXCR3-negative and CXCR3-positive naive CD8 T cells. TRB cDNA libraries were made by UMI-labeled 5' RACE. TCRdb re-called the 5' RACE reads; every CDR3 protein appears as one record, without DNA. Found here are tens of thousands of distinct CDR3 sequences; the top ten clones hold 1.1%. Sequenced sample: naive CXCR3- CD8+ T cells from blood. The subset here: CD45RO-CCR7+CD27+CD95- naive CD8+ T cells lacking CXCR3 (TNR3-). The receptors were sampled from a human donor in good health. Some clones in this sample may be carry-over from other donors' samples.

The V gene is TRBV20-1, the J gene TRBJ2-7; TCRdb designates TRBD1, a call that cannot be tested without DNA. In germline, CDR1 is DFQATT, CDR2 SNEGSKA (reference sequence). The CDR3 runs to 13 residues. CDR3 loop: CSASTGPGDEQYF.

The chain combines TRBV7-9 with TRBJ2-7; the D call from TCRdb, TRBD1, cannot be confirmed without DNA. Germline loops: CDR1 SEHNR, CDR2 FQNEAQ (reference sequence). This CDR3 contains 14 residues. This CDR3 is CASSPPGGTYEQYF.

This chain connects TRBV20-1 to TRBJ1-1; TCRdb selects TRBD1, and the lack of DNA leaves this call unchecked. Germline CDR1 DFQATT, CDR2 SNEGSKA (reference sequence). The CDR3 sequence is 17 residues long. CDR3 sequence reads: CSARPILQQGKNTEAFF.

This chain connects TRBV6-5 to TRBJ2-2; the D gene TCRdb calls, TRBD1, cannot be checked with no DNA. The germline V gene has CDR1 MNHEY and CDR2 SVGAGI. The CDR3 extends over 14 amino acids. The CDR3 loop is CASSAGGNTGELFF.

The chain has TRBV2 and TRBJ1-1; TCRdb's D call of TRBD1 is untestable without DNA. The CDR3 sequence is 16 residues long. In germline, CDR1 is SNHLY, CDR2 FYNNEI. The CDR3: CASSQPEDRVNTEAFF.

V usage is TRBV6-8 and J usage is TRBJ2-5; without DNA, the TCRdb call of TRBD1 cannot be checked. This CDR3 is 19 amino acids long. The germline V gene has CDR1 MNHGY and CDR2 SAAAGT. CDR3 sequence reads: CASSYPDLQVETGKETQYF.

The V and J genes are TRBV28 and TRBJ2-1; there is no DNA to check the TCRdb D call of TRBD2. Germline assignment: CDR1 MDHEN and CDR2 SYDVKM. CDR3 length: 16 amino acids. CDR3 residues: CASSLAGGLAGDEQFF.

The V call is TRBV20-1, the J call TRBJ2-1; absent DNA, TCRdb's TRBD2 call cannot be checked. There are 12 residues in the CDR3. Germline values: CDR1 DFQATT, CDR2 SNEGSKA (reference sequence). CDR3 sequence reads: CSAGVRENEQFF.

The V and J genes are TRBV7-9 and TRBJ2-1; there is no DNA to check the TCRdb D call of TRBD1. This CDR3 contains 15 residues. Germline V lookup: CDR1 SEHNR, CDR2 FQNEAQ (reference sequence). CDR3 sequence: CASSPQGPPGLEQFF.

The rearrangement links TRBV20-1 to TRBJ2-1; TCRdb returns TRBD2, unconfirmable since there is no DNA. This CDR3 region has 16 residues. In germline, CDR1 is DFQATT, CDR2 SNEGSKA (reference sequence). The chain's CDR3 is CSARGPTSGRMNEQFF.

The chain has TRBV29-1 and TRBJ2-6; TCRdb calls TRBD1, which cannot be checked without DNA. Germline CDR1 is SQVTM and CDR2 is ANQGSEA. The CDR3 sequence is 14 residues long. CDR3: CSVDQGAGANVLTF.

The CDR3: CSAGTSGRFSDTQYF. The chain recombines TRBV29-1 with TRBJ2-3; the TCRdb call, TRBD2, lacks DNA for checking. The CDR3 extends over 15 amino acids. Germline V gene data show CDR1 as SQVTM and CDR2 as ANQGSEA.

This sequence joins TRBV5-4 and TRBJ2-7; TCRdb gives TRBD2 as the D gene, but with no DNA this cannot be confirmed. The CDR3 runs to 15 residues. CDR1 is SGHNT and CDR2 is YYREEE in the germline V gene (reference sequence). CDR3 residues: CASSSLIASVGEQYF.

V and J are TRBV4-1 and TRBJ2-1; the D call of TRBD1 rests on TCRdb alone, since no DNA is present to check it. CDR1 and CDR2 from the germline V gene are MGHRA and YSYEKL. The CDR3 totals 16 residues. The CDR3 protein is CASSQDTGFSFNEQFF.

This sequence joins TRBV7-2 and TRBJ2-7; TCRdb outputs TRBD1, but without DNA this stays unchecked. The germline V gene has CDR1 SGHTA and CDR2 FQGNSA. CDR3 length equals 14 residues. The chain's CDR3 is CASSFDRGQYEQYF.

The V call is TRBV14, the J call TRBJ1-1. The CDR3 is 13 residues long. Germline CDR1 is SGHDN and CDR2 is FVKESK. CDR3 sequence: CASSQGQNTEAFF.

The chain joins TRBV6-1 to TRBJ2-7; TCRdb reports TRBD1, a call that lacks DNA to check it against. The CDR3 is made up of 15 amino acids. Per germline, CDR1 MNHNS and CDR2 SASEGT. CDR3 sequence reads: CASSEIDSFTYEQYF.

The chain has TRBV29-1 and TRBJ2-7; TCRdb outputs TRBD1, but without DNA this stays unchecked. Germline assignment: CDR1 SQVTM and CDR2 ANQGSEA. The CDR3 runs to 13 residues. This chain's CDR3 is CSGRDALTYEQYF.

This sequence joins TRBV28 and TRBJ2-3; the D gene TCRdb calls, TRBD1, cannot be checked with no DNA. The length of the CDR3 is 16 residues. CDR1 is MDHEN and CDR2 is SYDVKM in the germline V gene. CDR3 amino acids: CASSPTDSSSTDTQYF.

CDR3 region: CSARALDSNEAFF. The genes are TRBV20-1 and TRBJ1-1; TCRdb reports TRBD1, a call that lacks DNA to check it against. The CDR3 is 13 residues long. Per the germline V gene, CDR1 is DFQATT and CDR2 is SNEGSKA (reference sequence).

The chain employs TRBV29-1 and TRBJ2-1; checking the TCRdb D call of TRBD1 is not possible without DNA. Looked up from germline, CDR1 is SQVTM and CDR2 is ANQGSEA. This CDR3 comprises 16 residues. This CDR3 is CSVEDHEETGGNEQFF.

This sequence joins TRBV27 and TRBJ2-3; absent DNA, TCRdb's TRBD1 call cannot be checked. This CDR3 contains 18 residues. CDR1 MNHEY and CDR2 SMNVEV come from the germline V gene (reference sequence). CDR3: CASKTEDGGSAVTDTQYF.

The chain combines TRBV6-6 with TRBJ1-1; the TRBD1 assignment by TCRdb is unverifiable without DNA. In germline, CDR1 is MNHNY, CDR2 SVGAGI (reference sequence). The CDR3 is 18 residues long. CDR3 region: CASSYSLEWTTPFTEAFF.

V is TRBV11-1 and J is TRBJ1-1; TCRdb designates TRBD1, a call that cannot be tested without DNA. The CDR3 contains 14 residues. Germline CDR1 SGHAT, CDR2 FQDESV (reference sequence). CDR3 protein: CASIPLRGNTEAFF.

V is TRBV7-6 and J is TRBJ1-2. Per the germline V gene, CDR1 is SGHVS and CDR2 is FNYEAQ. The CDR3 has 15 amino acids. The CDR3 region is CASSLAGERGYGYTF.